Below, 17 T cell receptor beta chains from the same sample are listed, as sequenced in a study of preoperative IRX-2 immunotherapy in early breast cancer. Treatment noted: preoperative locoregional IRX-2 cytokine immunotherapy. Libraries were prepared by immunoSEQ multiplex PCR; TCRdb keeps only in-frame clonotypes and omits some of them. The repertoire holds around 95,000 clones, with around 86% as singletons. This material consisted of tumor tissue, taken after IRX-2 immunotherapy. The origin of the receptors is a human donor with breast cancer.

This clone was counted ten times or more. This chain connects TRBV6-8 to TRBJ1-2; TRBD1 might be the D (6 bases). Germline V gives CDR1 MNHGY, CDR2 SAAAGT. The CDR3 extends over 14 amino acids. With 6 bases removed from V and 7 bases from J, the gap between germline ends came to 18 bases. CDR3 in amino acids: CASRTQGVFPGYTF. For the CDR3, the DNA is TGTGCCAGCAGGACACAGGGAGTTTTCCCTGGCTACACCTTC.

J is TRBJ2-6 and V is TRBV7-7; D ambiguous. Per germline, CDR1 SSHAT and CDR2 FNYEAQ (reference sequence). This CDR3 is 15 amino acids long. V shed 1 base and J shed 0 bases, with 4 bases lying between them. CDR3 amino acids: CASSLGVSGANVLTF. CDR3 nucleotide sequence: TGTGCCAGCAGCTTAGGGGTCTCTGGGGCCAACGTCCTGACTTTC. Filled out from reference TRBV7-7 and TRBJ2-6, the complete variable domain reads GAGVSQSPRYKVTKRGQDVTLRCDPISSHATLYWYQQALGQGPEFLTYFNYEAQPDKSGLPSDRFSAERPEGSISTLTIQRTEQRDSAMYRCASSLGVSGANVLTFGAGSRLTVL.

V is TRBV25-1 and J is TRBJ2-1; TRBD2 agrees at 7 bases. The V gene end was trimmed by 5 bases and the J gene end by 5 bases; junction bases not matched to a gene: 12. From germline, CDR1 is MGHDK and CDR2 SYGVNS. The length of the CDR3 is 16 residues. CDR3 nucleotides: TGTGCCAGCAGTAGCTTTGAGGGAGGGACGAACAATGAGCAGTTCTTC. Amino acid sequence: CASSSFEGGTNNEQFF.

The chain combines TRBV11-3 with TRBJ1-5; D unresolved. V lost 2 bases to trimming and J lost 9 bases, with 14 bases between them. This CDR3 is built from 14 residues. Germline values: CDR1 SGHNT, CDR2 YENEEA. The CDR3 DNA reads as TGTGCCAGCAGCTTATTGGGGAGTGCTTCGCCCCAGCATTTT. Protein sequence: CASSLLGSASPQHF.

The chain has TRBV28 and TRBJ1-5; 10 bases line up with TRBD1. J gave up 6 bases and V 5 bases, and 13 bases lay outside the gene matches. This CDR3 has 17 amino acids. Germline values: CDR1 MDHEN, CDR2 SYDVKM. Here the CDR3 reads CASSPSGTGDLSQPQHF. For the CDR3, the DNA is TGTGCCAGCAGTCCGAGTGGGACAGGGGATTTGAGTCAGCCCCAGCATTTT.

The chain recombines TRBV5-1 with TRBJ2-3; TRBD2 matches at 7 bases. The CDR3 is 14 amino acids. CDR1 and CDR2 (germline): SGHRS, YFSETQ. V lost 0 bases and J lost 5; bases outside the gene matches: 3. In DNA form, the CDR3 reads TGCGCCAGCAGCTTGGCCGCGGGAGTAGATACGCAGTATTTT. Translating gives CASSLAAGVDTQYF. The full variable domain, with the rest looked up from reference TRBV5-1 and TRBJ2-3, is KAGVTQTPRYLIKTRGQQVTLSCSPISGHRSVSWYQQTPGQGLQFLFEYFSETQRNKGNFPGRFSGRQFSNSRSEMNVSTLELGDSALYLCASSLAAGVDTQYFGPGTRLTVL.

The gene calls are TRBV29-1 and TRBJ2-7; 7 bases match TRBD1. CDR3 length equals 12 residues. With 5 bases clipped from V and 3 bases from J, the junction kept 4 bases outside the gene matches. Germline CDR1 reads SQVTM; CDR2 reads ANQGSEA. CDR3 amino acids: CSVWDSHYEQYF. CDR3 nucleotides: TGCAGCGTTTGGGACAGCCACTACGAGCAGTACTTC.

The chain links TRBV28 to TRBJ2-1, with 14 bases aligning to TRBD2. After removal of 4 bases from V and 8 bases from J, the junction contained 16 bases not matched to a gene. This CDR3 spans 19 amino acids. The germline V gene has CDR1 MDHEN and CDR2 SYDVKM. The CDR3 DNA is TGTGCCAGCAGTTGGGGGACTAGCGGGAGCCAAAGTTGGTTGGATGAGCAGTTCTTC. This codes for CASSWGTSGSQSWLDEQFF.

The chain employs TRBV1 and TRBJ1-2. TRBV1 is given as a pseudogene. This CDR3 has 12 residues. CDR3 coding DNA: TGCGCCAGCAGCCAAGATGGAATTGGCTACACCTTC. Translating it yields CASSQDGIGYTF.

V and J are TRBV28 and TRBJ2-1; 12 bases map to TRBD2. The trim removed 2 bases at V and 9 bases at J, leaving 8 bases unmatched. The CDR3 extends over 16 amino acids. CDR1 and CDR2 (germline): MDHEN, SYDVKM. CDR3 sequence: CASSLIPGLAGSEQFF. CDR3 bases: TGTGCCAGCAGTTTAATCCCTGGACTAGCGGGATCTGAGCAGTTCTTC.

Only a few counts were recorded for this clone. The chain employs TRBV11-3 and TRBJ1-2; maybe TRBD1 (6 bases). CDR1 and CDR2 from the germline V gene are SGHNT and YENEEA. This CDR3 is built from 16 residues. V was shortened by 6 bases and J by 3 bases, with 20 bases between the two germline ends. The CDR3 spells CASRAAGEWEDYGYTF. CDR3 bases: TGTGCCAGCAGAGCGGCAGGGGAGTGGGAGGACTATGGCTACACCTTC.

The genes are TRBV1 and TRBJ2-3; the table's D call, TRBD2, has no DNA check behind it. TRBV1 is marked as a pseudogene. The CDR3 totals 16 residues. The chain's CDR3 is CASSPPGLAGPDTQYF. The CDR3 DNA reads TGCGCCAGCAGCCCCCCGGGACTAGCGGGACCAGATACGCAGTATTTT.

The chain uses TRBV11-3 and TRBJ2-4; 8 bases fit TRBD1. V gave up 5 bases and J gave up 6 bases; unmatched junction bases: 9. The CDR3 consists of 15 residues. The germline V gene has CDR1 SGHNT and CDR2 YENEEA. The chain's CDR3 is CASSPGGQGLNIQYF. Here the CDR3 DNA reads TGTGCCAGCAGCCCGGGCGGACAGGGTTTAAACATTCAGTACTTC.

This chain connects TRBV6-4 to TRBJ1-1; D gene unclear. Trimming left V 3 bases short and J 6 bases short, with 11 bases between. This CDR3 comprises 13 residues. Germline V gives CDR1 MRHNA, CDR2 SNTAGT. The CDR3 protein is CASSEVYRAEAFF. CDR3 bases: TGTGCCAGCAGTGAAGTCTATCGCGCTGAAGCTTTCTTT.

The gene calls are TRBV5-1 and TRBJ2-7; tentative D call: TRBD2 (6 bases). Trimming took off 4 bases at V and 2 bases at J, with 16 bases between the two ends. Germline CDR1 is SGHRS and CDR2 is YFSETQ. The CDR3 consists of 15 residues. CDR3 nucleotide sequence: TGCGCCAGCAGCCGCCCGGGGGATTTCCCCTACGAGCAGTACTTC. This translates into CASSRPGDFPYEQYF. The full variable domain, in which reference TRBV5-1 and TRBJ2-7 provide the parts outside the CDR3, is KAGVTQTPRYLIKTRGQQVTLSCSPISGHRSVSWYQQTPGQGLQFLFEYFSETQRNKGNFPGRFSGRQFSNSRSEMNVSTLELGDSALYLCASSRPGDFPYEQYFGPGTRLTVT.

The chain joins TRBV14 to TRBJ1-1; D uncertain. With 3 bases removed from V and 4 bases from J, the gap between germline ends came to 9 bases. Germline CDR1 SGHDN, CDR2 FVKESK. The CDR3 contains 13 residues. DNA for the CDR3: TGTGCCAGCAGCCAGGGGTTGGGCACTGAAGCTTTCTTT. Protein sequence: CASSQGLGTEAFF.

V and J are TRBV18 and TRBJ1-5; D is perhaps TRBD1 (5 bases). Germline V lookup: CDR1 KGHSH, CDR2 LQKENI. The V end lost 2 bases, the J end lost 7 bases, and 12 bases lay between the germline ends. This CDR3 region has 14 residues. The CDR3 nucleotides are TGTGCCAGCTCACCAAGCCAGGGTGAACAGCCCCAGCATTTT. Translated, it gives CASSPSQGEQPQHF.